This TCR beta chain was recovered during a study of cytomegalovirus exposure and HLA in healthy donors. Primers: 60 Vbeta forward and 13 Jbeta reverse. Clones were sequenced by immunoSEQ multiplex PCR, and TCRdb holds only the in-frame ones, with some missing. The table lists some 130,000 clones, roughly 80% of them singletons. Germline CDR1 MDHEN, CDR2 SYDVKM. J gave up 2 bases and V 2 bases, and 1 base lay outside the gene matches. This CDR3 region has 14 residues. Details on this clone: The same CDR3 can be traced to other DNA sequences in this sample.

This clonotype originated in a man aged 30-40 years in good health and CMV-seronegative. Material for sequencing was PBMCs. The chain joins TRBV28 to TRBJ1-2, with 8 bases identical to TRBD1. The DNA of the CDR3 is TGTGCCAGCAGTTTAGGACAGGGCAACTATGGCTACACCTTC. It yields the protein CASSLGQGNYGYTF.